This T cell receptor beta chain comes out of a study of cytomegalovirus exposure and HLA in healthy donors. It was with 60 Vbeta and 13 Jbeta primers that the PCR ran. The repertoire was sequenced with immunoSEQ multiplex PCR; TCRdb's copy has only in-frame clones and lacks some. The sample shows some 130,000 clones, approximately 80% of them seen only once. V dropped 0 bases and J dropped 6 bases, with 11 bases sitting between them. The CDR3 runs 14 residues. Germline CDR1 reads ENHRY; CDR2 reads SYGVKD. This receptor was obtained from a woman aged 40 to 50 in good health and CMV-seropositive. The rearrangement links TRBV10-3 to TRBJ1-1; D is unclear. Source material: PBMCs. The CDR3 DNA is TGTGCCATCAGTGAGTCGACGACGGGAGCTGAAGCTTTCTTT. It specifies CAISESTTGAEAFF.